The sequence of this TCR beta chain was determined in a study of T cell responses to AZD1222 COVID-19 vaccine. Study-wide context: Both about-4-week and about-12-week second-dose recipients were combined.

Comments on this clone: The antigen remains unidentified.

Findings of the study overall: White British donors predominated, females outnumbered males, and clonal diversity was possibly underestimated. Increases in Spike-specific TCR breadth and depth were seen after two AZD1222 doses.

Libraries were prepared by immunoSEQ multiplex PCR; TCRdb keeps only in-frame clonotypes and omits some of them. The table records 85,000 to 100,000 clones, 86% of them present only once. This sequence was found in an adult in good health. This material consisted of peripheral blood, taken on day 0 of AZD1222 vaccination.

The CDR3 DNA reads as TGTGCCAGCAGCCAATCGGGCCTAATGAACACTGAAGCTTTCTTT. Translation gives CASSQSGLMNTEAFF. This chain uses TRBV16 with TRBJ1-1; D is unresolved. CDR3 length: 15 amino acids. Trimming left V 0 bases short and J 0 bases short, with 8 bases between. The germline CDR1 and CDR2 sequences are KGHSY and FQNENV.